One TCR beta chain is described in this entry. V lost 4 bases to trimming and J lost 2 bases, with 11 bases between them. In germline, CDR1 is SEHNR, CDR2 FQNEAQ (reference sequence). The CDR3 spans 14 residues. This record comes from a study of cytomegalovirus exposure and HLA in healthy donors. The PCR contained 60 Vbeta and 13 Jbeta primers. In the original analysis: Later work found around 72 million unique TCR beta chains, with some 11 million shared. Here immunoSEQ multiplex PCR was the method, and the copy in TCRdb shows in-frame clones only, minus some. The V and J calls and clone size were taken over from that table, and D and trimming were inferred from the DNA. The sample yields some 130,000 clones, 73% seen once.

The receptor comes from a woman aged 40-49 years in good health and CMV-seronegative. Sequencing was performed on PBMCs. The V and J genes are TRBV7-9 and TRBJ1-1; D is uncertain. The CDR3 region has the DNA TGTGCCAGCAGCTACGCCGGTACCAACACTGAAGCTTTCTTT. Translation gives CASSYAGTNTEAFF.